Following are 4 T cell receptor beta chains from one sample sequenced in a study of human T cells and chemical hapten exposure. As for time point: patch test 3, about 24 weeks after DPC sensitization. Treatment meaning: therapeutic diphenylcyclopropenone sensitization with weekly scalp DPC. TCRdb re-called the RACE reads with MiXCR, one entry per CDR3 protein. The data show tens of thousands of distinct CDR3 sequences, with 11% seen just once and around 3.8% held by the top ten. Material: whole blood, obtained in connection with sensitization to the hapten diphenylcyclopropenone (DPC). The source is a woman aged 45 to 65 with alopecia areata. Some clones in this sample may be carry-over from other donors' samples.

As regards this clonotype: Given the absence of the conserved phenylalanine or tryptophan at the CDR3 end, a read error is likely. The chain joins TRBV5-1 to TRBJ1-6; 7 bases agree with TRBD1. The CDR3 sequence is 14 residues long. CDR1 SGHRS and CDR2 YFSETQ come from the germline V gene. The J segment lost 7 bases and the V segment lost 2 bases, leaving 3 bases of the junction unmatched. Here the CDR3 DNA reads TGCGCCAGCAGCTTCGGACAGGCGAATTCACCCCTCCACTCT. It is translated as CASSFGQANSPLHS.

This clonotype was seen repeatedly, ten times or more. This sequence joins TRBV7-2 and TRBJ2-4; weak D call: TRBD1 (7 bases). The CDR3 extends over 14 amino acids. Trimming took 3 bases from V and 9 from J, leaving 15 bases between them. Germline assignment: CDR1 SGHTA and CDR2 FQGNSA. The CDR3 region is CASSLVNQGGIQYF. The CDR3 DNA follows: TGTGCCAGCAGCTTGGTCAACCAGGGGGGCATTCAGTACTTC.

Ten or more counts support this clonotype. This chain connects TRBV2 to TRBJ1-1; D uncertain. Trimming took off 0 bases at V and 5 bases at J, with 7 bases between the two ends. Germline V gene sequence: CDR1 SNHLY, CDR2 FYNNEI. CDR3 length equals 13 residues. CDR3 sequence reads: CASSEASRTEAFF. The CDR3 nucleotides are TGTGCCAGCAGTGAAGCCTCCAGGACTGAAGCTTTCTTT.

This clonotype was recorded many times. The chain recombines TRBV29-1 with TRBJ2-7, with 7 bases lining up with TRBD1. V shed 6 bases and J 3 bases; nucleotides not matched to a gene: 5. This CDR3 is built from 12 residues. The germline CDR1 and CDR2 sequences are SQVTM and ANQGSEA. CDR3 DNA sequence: TGCAGCGTCTACAGGGGAAACTACGAGCAGTACTTC. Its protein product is CSVYRGNYEQYF.